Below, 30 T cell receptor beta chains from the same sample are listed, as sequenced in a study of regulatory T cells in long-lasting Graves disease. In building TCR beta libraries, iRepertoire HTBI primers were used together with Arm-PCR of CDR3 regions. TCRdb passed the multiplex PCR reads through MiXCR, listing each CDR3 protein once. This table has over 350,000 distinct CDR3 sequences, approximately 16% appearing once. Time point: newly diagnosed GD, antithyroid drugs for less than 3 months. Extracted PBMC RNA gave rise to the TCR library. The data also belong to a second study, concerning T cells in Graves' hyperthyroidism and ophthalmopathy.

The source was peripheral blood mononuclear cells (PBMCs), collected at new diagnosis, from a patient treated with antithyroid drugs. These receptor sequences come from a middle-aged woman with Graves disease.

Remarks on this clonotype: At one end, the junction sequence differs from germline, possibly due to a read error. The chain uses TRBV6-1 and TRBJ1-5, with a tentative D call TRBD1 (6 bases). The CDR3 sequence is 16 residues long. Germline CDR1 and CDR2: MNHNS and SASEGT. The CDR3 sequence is CASSKIQGEGNQPQRF. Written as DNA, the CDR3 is TGTGCCAGCAGCAAGATACAGGGTGAGGGCAATCAGCCCCAGCGTTTT.

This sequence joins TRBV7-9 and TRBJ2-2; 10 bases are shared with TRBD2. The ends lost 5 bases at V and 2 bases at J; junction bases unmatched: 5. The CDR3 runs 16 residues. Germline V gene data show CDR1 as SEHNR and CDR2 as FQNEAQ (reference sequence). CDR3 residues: CASSPGTSANTGELFF. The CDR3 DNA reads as TGTGCCAGCAGCCCCGGGACTAGCGCTAACACCGGGGAGCTGTTTTTT.

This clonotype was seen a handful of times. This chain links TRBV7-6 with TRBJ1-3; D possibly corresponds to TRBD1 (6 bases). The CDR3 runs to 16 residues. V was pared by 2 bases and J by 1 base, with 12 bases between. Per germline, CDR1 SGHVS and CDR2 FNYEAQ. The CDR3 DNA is TGTGCCAGCAGCTTAAGTAGGACAGTGTCTGGAAACACCATATATTTT. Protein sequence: CASSLSRTVSGNTIYF.

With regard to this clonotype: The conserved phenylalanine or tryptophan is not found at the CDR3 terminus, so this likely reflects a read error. The CDR3: CASSVRVEGTEAFL. The DNA for the CDR3 is TGTGCCAGCAGTGTTAGGGTGGAGGGCACTGAAGCTTTCCTT. This chain links TRBV2 with TRBJ1-1; D gene ambiguous. V was shortened by 4 bases and J by 4 bases, with 13 bases between the two germline ends. In germline, CDR1 is SNHLY, CDR2 FYNNEI. The CDR3 has 14 residues.

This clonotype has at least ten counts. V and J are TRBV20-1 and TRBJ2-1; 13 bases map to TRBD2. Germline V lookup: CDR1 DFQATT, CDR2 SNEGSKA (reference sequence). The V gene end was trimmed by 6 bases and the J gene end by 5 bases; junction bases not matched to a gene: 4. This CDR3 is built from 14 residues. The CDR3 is CSAPGTSGNNEQFF. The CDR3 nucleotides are TGCAGTGCGCCCGGGACTAGCGGGAACAATGAGCAGTTCTTC.

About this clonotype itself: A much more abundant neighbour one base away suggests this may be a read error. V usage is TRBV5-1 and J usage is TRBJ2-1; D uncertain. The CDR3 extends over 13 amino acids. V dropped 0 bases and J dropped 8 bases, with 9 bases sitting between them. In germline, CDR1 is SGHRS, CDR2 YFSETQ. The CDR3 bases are TGCGCCAGCAGCTTGGATGTCGACGATGAGCAGTTCTTC. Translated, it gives CASSLDVDDEQFF.

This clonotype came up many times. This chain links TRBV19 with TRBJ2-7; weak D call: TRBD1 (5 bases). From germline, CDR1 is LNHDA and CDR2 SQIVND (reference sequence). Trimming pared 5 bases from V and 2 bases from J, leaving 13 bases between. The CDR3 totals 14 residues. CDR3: CASSLGQETYEQYF. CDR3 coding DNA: TGTGCCAGTAGTCTGGGGCAGGAAACCTACGAGCAGTACTTC.

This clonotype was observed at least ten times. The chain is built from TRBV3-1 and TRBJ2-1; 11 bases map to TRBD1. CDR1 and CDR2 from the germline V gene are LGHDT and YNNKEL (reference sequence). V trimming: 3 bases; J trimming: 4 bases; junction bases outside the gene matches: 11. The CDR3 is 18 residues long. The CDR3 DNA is TGTGCCAGCAGCCACAAGTGGGACAGGGGGGGAAGGTACAATGAGCAGTTCTTC. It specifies CASSHKWDRGGRYNEQFF.

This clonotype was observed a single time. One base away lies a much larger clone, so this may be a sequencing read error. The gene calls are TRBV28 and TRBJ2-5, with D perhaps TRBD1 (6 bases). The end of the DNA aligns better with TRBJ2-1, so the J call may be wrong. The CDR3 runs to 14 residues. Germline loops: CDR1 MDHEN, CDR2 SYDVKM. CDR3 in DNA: TGTGCCAGCAGTCCCGGGACATGGGGGTTGGAGCAGTTCTTC. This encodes CASSPGTWGLEQFF.

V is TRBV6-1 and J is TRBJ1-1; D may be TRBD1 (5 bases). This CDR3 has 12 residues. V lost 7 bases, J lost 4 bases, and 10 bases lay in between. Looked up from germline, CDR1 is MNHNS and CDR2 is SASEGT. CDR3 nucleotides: TGTGCCAGCATAAGTGGGACCACTGAAGCTTTCTTT. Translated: CASISGTTEAFF.

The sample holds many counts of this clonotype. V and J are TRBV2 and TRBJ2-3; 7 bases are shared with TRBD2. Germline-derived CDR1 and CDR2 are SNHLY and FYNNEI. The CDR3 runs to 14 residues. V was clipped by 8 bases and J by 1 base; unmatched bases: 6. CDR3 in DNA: TGTGCCAGCCCGACTAGCAAGGGCACAGATACGCAGTATTTT. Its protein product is CASPTSKGTDTQYF.

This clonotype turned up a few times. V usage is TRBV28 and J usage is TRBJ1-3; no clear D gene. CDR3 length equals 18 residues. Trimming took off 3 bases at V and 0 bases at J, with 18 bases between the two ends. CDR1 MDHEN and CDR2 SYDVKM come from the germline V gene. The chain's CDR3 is CASSFLPWGSDSGNTIYF. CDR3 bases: TGTGCCAGCAGTTTTTTACCCTGGGGTTCTGACTCTGGAAACACCATATATTTT.

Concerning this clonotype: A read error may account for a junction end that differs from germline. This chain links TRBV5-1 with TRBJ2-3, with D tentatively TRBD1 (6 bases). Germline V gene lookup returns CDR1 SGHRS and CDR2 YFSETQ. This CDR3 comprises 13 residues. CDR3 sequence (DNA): TGCGCCAACAGCGTGGGACACACAGATACGCAGTATTTT. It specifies CANSVGHTDTQYF.

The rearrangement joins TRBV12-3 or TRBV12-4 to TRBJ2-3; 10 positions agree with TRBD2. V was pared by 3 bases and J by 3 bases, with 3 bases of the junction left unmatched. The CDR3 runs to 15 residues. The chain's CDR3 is CASSLGTSVTDTQYF. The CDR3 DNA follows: TGTGCCAGCAGTTTGGGGACTAGCGTGACAGATACGCAGTATTTT.

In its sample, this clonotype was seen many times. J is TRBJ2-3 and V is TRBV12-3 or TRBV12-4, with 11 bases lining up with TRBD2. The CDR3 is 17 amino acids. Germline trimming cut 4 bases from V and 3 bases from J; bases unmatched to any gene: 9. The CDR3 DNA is TGTGCCAGCAGTTCGCTAGCGGGAGGACCGAGGACAGATACGCAGTATTTT. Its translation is CASSSLAGGPRTDTQYF.

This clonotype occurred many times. The CDR3 here is CASSLADGGELFF. In nucleotides, the CDR3 is TGTGCCAGCAGCTTAGCAGATGGCGGGGAGCTGTTTTTT. The rearrangement joins TRBV7-2 to TRBJ2-2; the D is unclear. Germline V lookup: CDR1 SGHTA, CDR2 FQGNSA. V gave up 0 bases and J gave up 7 bases, with 6 bases separating them. The CDR3 loop spans 13 amino acids.

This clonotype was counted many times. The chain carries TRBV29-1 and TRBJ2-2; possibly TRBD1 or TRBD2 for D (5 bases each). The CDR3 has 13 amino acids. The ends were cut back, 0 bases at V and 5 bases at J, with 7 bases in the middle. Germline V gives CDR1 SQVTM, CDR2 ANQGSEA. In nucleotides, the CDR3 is TGCAGCGTTGAAGACAGGGAGACCGGGGAGCTGTTTTTT. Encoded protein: CSVEDRETGELFF.

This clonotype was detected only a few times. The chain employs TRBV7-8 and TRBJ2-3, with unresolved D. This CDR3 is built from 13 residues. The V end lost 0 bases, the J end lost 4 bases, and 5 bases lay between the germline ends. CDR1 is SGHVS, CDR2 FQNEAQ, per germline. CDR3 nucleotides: TGTGCCAGCAGCTTAGCGACCTCAGATACGCAGTATTTT. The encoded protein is CASSLATSDTQYF.

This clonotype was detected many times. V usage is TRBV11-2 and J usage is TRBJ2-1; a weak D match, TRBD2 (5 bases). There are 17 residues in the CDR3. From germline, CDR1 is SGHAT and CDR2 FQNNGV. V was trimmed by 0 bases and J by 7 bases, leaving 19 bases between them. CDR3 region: CASSLDFPSRSTNEQFF. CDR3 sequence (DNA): TGTGCCAGCAGCTTAGATTTTCCTAGCCGGAGTACAAATGAGCAGTTCTTC.

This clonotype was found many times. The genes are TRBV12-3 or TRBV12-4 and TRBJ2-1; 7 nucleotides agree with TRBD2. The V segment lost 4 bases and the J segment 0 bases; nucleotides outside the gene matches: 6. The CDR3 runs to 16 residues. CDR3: CASSSGGLSSYNEQFF. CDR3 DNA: TGTGCCAGCAGTTCCGGGGGGTTGAGCTCCTACAATGAGCAGTTCTTC.

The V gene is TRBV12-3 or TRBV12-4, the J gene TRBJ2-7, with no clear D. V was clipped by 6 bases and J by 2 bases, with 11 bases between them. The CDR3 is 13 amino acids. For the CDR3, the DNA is TGTGCCAGCAGCGCCGTTGCCACCTACGAGCAGTACTTC. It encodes CASSAVATYEQYF.

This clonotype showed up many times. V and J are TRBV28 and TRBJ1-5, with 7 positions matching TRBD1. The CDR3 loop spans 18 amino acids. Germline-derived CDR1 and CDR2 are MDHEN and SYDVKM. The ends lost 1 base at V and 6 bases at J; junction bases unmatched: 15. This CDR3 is CASSLLGLGQEDGQPQHF. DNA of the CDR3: TGTGCCAGCAGTTTATTGGGGCTAGGACAGGAGGACGGTCAGCCCCAGCATTTT.

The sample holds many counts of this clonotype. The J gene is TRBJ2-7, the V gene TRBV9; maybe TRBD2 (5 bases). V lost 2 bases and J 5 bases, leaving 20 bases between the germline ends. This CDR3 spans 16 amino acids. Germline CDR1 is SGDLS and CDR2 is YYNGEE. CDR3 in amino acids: CASSVSRAEPGDEQYF. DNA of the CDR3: TGTGCCAGCAGCGTTTCCAGAGCGGAACCCGGCGACGAGCAGTACTTC. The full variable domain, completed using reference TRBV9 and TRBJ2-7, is DSGVTQTPKHLITATGQRVTLRCSPRSGDLSVYWYQQSLDQGLQFLIQYYNGEERAKGNILERFSAQQFPDLHSELNLSSLELGDSALYFCASSVSRAEPGDEQYFGPGTRLTVT.

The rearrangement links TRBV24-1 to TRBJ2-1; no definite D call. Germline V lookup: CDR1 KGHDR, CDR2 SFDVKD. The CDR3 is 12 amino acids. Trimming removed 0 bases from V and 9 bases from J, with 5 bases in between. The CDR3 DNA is TGTGCCACCAGTGATTTGCATTCTGAGCAGTTCTTC. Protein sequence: CATSDLHSEQFF.

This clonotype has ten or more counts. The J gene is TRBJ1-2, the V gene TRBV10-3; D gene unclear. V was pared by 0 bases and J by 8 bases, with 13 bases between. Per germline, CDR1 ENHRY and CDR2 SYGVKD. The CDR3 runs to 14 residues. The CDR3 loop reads CAISESIGAGGYTF. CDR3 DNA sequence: TGTGCCATCAGTGAGTCGATCGGCGCGGGAGGCTACACCTTC.

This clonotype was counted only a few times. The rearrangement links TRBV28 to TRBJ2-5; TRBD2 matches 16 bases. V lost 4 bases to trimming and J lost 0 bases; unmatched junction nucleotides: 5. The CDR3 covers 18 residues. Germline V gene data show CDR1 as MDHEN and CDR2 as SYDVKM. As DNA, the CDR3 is TGTGCCAGCAGTTCACCGGGACTAGCGGGAGGGTACCAAGAGACCCAGTACTTC. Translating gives CASSSPGLAGGYQETQYF.

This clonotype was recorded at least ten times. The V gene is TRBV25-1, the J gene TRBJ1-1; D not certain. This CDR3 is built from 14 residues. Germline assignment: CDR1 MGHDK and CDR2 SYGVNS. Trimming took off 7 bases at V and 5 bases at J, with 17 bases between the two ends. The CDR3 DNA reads TGTGCCAGCAAGCCCAATCTAGGAGGAACTGAAGCTTTCTTT. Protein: CASKPNLGGTEAFF.

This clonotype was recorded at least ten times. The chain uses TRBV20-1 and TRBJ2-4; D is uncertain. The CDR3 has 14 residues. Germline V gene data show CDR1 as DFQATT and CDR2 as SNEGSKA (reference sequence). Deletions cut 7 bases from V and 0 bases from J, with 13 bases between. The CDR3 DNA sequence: TGCAGTGTCGGGCAACTACTAGCCAAAAACATTCAGTACTTC. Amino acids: CSVGQLLAKNIQYF.

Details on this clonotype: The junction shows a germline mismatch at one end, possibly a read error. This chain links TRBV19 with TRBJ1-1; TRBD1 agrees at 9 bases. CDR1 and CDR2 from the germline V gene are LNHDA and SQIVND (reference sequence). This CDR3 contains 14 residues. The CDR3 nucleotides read TGTGCCAGTAGTATCTGGACAGGGGTCACTGAAGCTTTTTTT. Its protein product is CASSIWTGVTEAFF.

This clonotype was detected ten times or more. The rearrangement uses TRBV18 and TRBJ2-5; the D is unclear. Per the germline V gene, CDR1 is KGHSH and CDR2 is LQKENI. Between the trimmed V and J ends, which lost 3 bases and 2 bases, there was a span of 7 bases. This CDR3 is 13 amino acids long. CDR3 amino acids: CASSPSTQETQYF. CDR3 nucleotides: TGTGCCAGCTCACCTTCTACACAAGAGACCCAGTACTTC.